A single sample is the source of the 6 T cell receptor beta chains below, sequenced in a study of CD8+ T cells in alopecia areata. RNA extraction was followed by reverse transcription into cDNA, which acted as the sequencing template. Generated by immunoSEQ multiplex PCR, the TCRdb table keeps only in-frame clones and is missing some. The table lists around 100,000 clones, roughly two fifths of them singletons. The sequenced sample was CD4+ T cells sorted from blood. These receptors were taken from a human donor with alopecia areata.

This clone is a singleton in its sample. The chain recombines TRBV5-4 with TRBJ1-1, with 8 bases fitting TRBD1. V dropped 4 bases and J dropped 6; count of bases not matched to a gene: 8. Germline CDR1 reads SGHNT; CDR2 reads YYREEE (reference sequence). The CDR3 contains 14 residues. The CDR3 region has the DNA TGTGCCAGCAGCACCAGACAGGGGAAGGCTGAAGCTTTCTTT. It is translated as CASSTRQGKAEAFF.

This clone was seen a few times. The V call is TRBV6-6, the J call TRBJ2-7, with D tentatively TRBD2 (5 bases). V was shortened by 5 bases and J by 7 bases, with 21 bases between the two germline ends. The CDR3 covers 15 residues. CDR1 is MNHNY and CDR2 is SVGAGI in the germline V gene (reference sequence). The DNA for the CDR3 is TGTGCCAGCAGTGGGGAATACGGACTGTCTAAGGAGCAGTACTTC. This codes for CASSGEYGLSKEQYF.

The V gene is TRBV27, the J gene TRBJ1-2; D gene uncertain. The CDR3 extends over 14 amino acids. Trimming removed 6 bases at V and 3 bases at J, with 14 bases between. Germline loops: CDR1 MNHEY, CDR2 SMNVEV (reference sequence). The CDR3 DNA is TGTGCCAGCAGCCCCTCCGGGTCTCACTATGGCTACACCTTC. It encodes CASSPSGSHYGYTF.

J is TRBJ2-1 and V is TRBV27, with D perhaps assigned TRBD1 or TRBD2 (6 bases each). Germline CDR1 and CDR2: MNHEY and SMNVEV (reference sequence). The CDR3 is 14 residues long. Trimming removed 5 bases from V and 12 bases from J, with 20 bases in between. CDR3 amino acids: CASSLTTGSGGQFF. The DNA for the CDR3 is TGTGCCAGCAGTCTGACTACAGGGTCCGGGGGGCAGTTCTTC.

The V call is TRBV4-2, the J call TRBJ2-5; 7 nucleotides align to TRBD2. V lost 0 bases and J lost 5; bases outside the gene matches: 3. The CDR3 extends over 14 amino acids. CDR1 and CDR2 (germline): LGHNA, YNFKEQ. The CDR3 loop is CASSQDRRGETQYF. CDR3 nucleotide sequence: TGTGCCAGCAGCCAAGATCGGCGGGGGGAGACCCAGTACTTC.

This chain joins TRBV4-3 and TRBJ2-7, with unresolved D. Between the trimmed V and J ends, which lost 2 bases and 3 bases, there was a span of 14 bases. The CDR3 runs to 15 residues. Germline CDR1 and CDR2: LGHNA and YSLEER. CDR3 nucleotides: TGCGCCAGCAGCCAAATCTGGGGTAAGAGCTACGAGCAGTACTTC. Its protein is CASSQIWGKSYEQYF.